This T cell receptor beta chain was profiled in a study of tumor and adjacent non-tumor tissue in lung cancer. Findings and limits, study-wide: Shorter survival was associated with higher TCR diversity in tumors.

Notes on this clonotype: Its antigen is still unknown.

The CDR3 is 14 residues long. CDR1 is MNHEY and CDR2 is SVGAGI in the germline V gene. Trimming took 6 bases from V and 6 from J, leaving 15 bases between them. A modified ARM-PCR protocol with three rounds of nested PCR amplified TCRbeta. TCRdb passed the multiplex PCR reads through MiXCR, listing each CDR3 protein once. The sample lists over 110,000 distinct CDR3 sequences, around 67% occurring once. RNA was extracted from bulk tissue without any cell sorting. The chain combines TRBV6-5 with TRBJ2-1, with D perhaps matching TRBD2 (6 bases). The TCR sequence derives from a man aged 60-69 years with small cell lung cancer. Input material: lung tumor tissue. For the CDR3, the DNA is TGTGCCAGCAGCATCAGACTAGTGGGCAATGAGCAGTTCTTC. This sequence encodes CASSIRLVGNEQFF.